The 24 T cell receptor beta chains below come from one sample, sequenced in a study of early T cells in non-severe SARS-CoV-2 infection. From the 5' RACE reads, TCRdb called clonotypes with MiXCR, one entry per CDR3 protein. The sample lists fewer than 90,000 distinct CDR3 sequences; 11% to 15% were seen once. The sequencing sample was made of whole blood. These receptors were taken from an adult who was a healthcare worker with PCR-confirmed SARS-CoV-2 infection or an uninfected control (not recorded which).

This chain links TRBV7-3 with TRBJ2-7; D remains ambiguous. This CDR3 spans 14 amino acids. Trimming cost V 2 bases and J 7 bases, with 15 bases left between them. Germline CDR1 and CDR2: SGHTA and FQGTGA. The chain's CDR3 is CASSLGRNDGEQYF. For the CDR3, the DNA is TGTGCCAGCAGCTTAGGTCGTAACGATGGGGAGCAGTACTTC.

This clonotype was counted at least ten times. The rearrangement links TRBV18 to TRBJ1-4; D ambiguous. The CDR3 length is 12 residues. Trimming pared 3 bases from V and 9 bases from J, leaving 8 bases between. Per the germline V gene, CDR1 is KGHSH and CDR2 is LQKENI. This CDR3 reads CASSPQGKKLFF. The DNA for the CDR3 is TGTGCCAGCTCACCCCAAGGCAAAAAACTGTTTTTT.

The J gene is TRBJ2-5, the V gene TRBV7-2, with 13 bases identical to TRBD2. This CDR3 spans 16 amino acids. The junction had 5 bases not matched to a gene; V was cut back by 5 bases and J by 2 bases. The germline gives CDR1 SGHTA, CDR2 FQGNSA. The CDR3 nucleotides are TGTGCCAGCAGCCCCCAGGGACTAGCGGGGCAAGAGACCCAGTACTTC. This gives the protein CASSPQGLAGQETQYF. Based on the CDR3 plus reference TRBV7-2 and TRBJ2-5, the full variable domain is GAGVSQSPSNKVTEKGKDVELRCDPISGHTALYWYRQSLGQGLEFLIYFQGNSAPDKSGLPSDRFSAERTGGSVSTLTIQRTQQEDSAVYLCASSPQGLAGQETQYFGPGTRLLVL.

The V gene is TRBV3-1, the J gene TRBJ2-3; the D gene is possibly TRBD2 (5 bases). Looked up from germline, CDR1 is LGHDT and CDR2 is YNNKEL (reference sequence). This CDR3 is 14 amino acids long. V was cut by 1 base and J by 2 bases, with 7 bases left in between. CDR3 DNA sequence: TGTGCCAGCAGCCAAGCCCGGGACACAGATACGCAGTATTTT. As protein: CASSQARDTDTQYF.

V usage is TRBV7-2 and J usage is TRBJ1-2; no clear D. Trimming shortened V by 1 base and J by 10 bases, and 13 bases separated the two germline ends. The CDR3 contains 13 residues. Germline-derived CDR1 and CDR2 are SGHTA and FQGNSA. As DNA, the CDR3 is TGTGCCAGCAGCTTAGAACGGCCCAACCCCTACACCTTC. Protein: CASSLERPNPYTF.

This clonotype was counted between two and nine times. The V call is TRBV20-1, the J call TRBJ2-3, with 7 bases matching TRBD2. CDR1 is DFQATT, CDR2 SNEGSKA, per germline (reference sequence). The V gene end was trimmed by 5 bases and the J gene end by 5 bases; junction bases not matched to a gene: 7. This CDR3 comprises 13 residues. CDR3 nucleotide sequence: TGCAGTGCTCTGTGGGCGGGGGAAGATACGCAGTATTTT. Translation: CSALWAGEDTQYF.

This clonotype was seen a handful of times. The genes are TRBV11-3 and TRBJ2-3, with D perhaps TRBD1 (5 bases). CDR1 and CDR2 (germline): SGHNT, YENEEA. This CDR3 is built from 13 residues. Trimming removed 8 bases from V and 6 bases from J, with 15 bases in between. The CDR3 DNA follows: TGTGCCAGCTCTGAGTCACAGGCGGATACGCAGTATTTT. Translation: CASSESQADTQYF.

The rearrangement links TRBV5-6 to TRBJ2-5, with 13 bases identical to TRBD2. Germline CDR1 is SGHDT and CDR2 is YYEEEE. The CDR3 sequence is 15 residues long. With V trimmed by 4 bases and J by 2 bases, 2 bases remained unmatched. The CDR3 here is CASSLGLAGQETQYF. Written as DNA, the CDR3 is TGTGCCAGCAGCCTGGGACTAGCGGGGCAAGAGACCCAGTACTTC.

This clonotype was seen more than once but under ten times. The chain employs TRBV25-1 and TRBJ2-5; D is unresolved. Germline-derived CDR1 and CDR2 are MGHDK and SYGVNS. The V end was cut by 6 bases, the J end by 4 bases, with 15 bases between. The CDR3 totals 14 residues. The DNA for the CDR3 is TGTGCCAGCAGCGAAACGCGATTTTCAGAGACCCAGTACTTC. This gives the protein CASSETRFSETQYF.

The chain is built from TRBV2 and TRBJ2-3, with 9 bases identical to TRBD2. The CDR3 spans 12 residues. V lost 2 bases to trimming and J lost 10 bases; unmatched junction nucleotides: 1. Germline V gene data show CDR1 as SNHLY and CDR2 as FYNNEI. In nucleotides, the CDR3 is TGTGCCAGCAGTGAATTAGCGGGGGCGCAGTATTTT. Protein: CASSELAGAQYF.

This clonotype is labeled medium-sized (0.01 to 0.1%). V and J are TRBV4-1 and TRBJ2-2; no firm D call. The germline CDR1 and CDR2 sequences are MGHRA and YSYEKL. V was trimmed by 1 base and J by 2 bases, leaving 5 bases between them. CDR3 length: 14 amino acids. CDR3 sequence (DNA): TGCGCCAGCAGCCAAGCGCTTAACACCGGGGAGCTGTTTTTT. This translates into CASSQALNTGELFF.

This CDR3 is CASSFVSRRGKVNSPLHF. CDR3 coding DNA: TGTGCCAGCAGTTTCGTATCCCGCAGGGGAAAAGTTAATTCACCCCTCCACTTT. This sequence joins TRBV28 and TRBJ1-6; perhaps TRBD1 as D (6 bases). The CDR3 loop spans 18 amino acids. Trimming left V 3 bases short and J 6 bases short, with 21 bases between. Germline V gene data show CDR1 as MDHEN and CDR2 as SYDVKM. The full variable domain, rest sourced from reference TRBV28 and TRBJ1-6, is DVKVTQSSRYLVKRTGEKVFLECVQDMDHENMFWYRQDPGLGLRLIYFSYDVKMKEKGDIPEGYSVSREKKERFSLILESASTNQTSMYLCASSFVSRRGKVNSPLHFGNGTRLTVT.

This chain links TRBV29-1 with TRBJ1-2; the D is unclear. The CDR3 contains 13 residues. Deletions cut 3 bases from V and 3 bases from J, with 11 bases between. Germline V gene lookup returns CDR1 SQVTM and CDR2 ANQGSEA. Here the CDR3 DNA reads TGCAGCGTTGATGGCCAAATAGACTATGGCTACACCTTC. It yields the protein CSVDGQIDYGYTF.

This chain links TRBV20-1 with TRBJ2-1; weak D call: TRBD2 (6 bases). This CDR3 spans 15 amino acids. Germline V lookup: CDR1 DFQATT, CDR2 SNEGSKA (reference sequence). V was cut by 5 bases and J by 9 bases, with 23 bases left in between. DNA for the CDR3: TGCAGTGCTGGACCCCAGCGGGCCCAATGGGGTGAGCAGTTCTTC. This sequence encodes CSAGPQRAQWGEQFF.

The CDR3 DNA sequence: TGCGCCAGCAGCTTGGGAGGACCGAACACTGAAGCTTTCTTT. Its protein product is CASSLGGPNTEAFF. The rearrangement links TRBV5-1 to TRBJ1-1; D not certain. The CDR3 length is 14 residues. Germline V lookup: CDR1 SGHRS, CDR2 YFSETQ. Deletions cut 0 bases from V and 1 base from J, with 7 bases between.

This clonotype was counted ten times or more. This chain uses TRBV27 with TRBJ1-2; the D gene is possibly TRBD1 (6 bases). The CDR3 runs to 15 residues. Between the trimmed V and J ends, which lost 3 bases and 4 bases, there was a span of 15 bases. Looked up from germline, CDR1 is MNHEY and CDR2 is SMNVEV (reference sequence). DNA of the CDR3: TGTGCCAGCAGTTTTAAACGGACAGCAGTCTATGGCTACACCTTC. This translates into CASSFKRTAVYGYTF.

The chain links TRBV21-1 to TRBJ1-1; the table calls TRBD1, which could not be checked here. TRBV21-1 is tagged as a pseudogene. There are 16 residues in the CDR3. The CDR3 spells CASSKELRGTNTEAFF. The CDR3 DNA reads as TGTGCCAGCAGCAAGGAACTTAGGGGGACGAACACTGAAGCTTTCTTT.

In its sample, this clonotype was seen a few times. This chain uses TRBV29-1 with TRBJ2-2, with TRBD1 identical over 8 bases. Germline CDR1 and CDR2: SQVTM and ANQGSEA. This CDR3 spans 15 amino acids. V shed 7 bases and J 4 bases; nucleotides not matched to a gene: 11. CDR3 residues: CSAGAGQGFTGELFF. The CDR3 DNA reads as TGCAGCGCGGGGGCTGGACAGGGTTTCACCGGGGAGCTGTTTTTT.

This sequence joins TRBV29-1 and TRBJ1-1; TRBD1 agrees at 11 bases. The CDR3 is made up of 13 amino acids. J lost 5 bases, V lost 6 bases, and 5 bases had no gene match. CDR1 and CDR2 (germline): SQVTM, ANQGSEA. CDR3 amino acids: CSVMGTGGTEAFF. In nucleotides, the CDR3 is TGCAGCGTGATGGGGACAGGGGGAACTGAAGCTTTCTTT.

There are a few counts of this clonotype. Here the CDR3 DNA reads TGTGCCAGCATTCTAAGACGAAACACTGAAGCTTTCTTT. It codes for CASILRRNTEAFF. The chain recombines TRBV2 with TRBJ1-1; D is undetermined. The CDR3 has 13 amino acids. V was trimmed by 7 bases and J by 2 bases, leaving 11 bases between them. From germline, CDR1 is SNHLY and CDR2 FYNNEI. Supplemented by reference TRBV2 and TRBJ1-1, the full variable domain reads EPEVTQTPSHQVTQMGQEVILRCVPISNHLYFYWYRQILGQKVEFLVSFYNNEISEKSEIFDDQFSVERPDGSNFTLKIRSTKLEDSAMYFCASILRRNTEAFFGQGTRLTVV.

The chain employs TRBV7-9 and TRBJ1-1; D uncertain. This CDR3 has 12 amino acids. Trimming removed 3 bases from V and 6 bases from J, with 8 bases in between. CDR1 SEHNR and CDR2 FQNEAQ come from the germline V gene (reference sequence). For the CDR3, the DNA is TGTGCCAGCAGCTTGAGCGTCTCTGAAGCTTTCTTT. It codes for CASSLSVSEAFF.

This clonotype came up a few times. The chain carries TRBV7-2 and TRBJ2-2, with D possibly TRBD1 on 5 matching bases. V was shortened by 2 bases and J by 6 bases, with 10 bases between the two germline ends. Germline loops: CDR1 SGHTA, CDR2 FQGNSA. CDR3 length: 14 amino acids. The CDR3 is CASSLSRVSGELFF. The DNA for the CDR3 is TGTGCCAGCAGCTTATCCAGGGTCTCCGGGGAGCTGTTTTTT.

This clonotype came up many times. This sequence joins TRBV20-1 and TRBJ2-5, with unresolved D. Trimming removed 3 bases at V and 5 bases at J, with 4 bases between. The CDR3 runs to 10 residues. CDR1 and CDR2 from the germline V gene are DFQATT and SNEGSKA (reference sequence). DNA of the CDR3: TGCAGTGCTAGTCAGGAGACCCAGTACTTC. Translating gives CSASQETQYF.

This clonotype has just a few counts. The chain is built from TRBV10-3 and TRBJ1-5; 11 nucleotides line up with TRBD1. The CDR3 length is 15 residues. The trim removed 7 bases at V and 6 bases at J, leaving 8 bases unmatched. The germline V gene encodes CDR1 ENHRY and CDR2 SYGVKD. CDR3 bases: TGTGCCATCATCAAGGACAGGGGGCGAGTTCAGCCCCAGCATTTT. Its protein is CAIIKDRGRVQPQHF.